Given below is one T cell receptor beta chain in context. This sample is part of a study of blood T cell repertoires in COVID-19. Study-level background: Sources were T cells, B-cell-depleted T cells, or PBMCs; the material itself was cDNA or gDNA.

Authors' processing steps: Reference gene primer amplification gave nucleated cell count estimates. Measured with immunoSEQ multiplex PCR; TCRdb has only the in-frame clones, and not every one. V, J and clone size are taken as reported in that table, and D and trimming were inferred from the DNA itself. The sample includes a few hundred thousand clones, about 90% seen only once; the top ten take around 2.8%. This CDR3 region has 15 residues. Germline V gives CDR1 SGDLS, CDR2 YYNGEE. Trimming took 0 bases from V and 0 from J, leaving 8 bases between them. This TCR derives from a woman aged 30 to 39 with COVID-19, enrolled during active disease. The sample consisted of peripheral blood. The chain has TRBV9 and TRBJ2-3; D uncertain. The CDR3 sequence is CASSVGSGSTDTQYF. The DNA for the CDR3 is TGTGCCAGCAGCGTAGGGTCCGGGAGCACAGATACGCAGTATTTT.